These 20 T cell receptor beta chains originate from one sample sequenced in a study of T-cell reconstitution after alpha-beta-depleted transplantation in children. Unique molecular identifiers featured in how the TCRbeta library was prepared. TCRdb called the PCR reads again in MiXCR, with one record for every CDR3 protein. This repertoire shows about 400,000 distinct CDR3 sequences, approximately 20% found once; its top ten account for 3% to 4.5%. Specimen: PBMCs from the stem cell graft donor, collected from the stem cell graft. Source of these receptors: a human donor who donated a stem cell graft to a child with acute myeloid leukemia.

This chain joins TRBV11-2 and TRBJ2-6; D is unclear. The CDR3 loop spans 16 amino acids. Germline loops: CDR1 SGHAT, CDR2 FQNNGV. Trimming took off 1 base at V and 0 bases at J, with 7 bases between the two ends. CDR3 sequence: CASSLVSFSGANVLTF. The CDR3 coding sequence is TGTGCCAGCAGCTTAGTTAGCTTCTCTGGGGCCAACGTCCTGACTTTC.

This clonotype was detected only a few times. The germline gene is not matched at one end of the junction; a read error may be the cause. The chain couples TRBV5-1 to TRBJ2-3; tentative D call: TRBD1 (5 bases). The CDR3 has 15 amino acids. Looked up from germline, CDR1 is SGHRS and CDR2 is YFSETQ. The DNA of the CDR3 is TGCGCCAGCAGCTTGTACCAGGGCAGCAAAGATACGCAGTATTTT. It yields the protein CASSLYQGSKDTQYF.

This clonotype was seen many times. The rearrangement links TRBV7-2 to TRBJ2-7; D is undetermined. The germline gives CDR1 SGHTA, CDR2 FQGNSA. The CDR3 is 13 residues long. The ends were cut back, 3 bases at V and 3 bases at J, with 9 bases in the middle. The CDR3 DNA is TGTGCCAGCAGCTTCGGAAGGAACTACGAGCAGTACTTC. It is translated as CASSFGRNYEQYF.

The V gene is TRBV24-1, the J gene TRBJ2-2, with TRBD2 matching over 8 bases. J was trimmed by 6 bases and V by 8 bases; bases with no gene match: 7. Germline loops: CDR1 KGHDR, CDR2 SFDVKD. The CDR3 loop spans 14 amino acids. The CDR3 region has the DNA TGTGCCACCATGGGGGCAGCGGGGGCCGGGGAGCTGTTTTTT. The encoded protein is CATMGAAGAGELFF.

Only a few counts were recorded for this clonotype. The V and J genes are TRBV20-1 and TRBJ2-1, with D unresolved. The CDR3 totals 14 residues. Germline loops: CDR1 DFQATT, CDR2 SNEGSKA (reference sequence). Trimming stripped 1 base from V and 2 bases from J, with 9 bases between. Here the CDR3 DNA reads TGCAGTGCTAGAGGGGGTAGCACCTACAATGAGCAGTTCTTC. The encoded protein is CSARGGSTYNEQFF.

This clonotype was seen a handful of times. This sequence joins TRBV25-1 and TRBJ2-7, with 14 bases identical to TRBD2. The CDR3 contains 16 residues. Germline CDR1 MGHDK, CDR2 SYGVNS. J lost 1 base, V lost 8 bases, and 7 bases had no gene match. CDR3 amino acids: CASSGLAGVTSYEQYF. CDR3 coding DNA: TGTGCCAGCTCGGGACTAGCGGGAGTAACTTCCTACGAGCAGTACTTC.

The chain has TRBV30 and TRBJ2-2; 7 positions match TRBD2. Per the germline V gene, CDR1 is GTSNPN and CDR2 is SVGIG (reference sequence). Losses at the gene ends were 2 bases for V and 0 bases for J; bases not matched to a gene: 15. The CDR3 spans 19 residues. CDR3 bases: TGTGCCTGGAGTAAGGGTTGGGCTAGCGGCATAACGAACACCGGGGAGCTGTTTTTT. It specifies CAWSKGWASGITNTGELFF.

This clonotype came up many times. V and J are TRBV20-1 and TRBJ2-5; D is uncertain. The germline V gene encodes CDR1 DFQATT and CDR2 SNEGSKA (reference sequence). This CDR3 has 13 amino acids. Trimming took off 4 bases at V and 1 base at J, with 10 bases between the two ends. CDR3 residues: CSATDGGQETQYF. The CDR3 bases are TGCAGTGCTACCGACGGCGGCCAAGAGACCCAGTACTTC.

This clonotype was seen a handful of times. The V call is TRBV12-3 or TRBV12-4, the J call TRBJ2-7, with 8 bases matching TRBD1. The CDR3 length is 13 residues. V was pared by 6 bases and J by 3 bases, with 4 bases of the junction left unmatched. CDR3 loop: CASRPGTGYEQYF. Written as DNA, the CDR3 is TGTGCCAGCAGACCCGGGACAGGCTACGAGCAGTACTTC.

In this sample, this clonotype turned up many times. This chain uses TRBV20-1 with TRBJ1-6; D unclear. V gave up 3 bases and J gave up 0 bases, with 6 bases separating them. This CDR3 spans 14 amino acids. The germline V gene has CDR1 DFQATT and CDR2 SNEGSKA (reference sequence). The CDR3 region is CSASRYSYNSPLHF. CDR3 coding DNA: TGCAGTGCTAGTCGGTACTCCTATAATTCACCCCTCCACTTT.

The chain combines TRBV12-3 or TRBV12-4 with TRBJ2-3; possibly TRBD2 for D (5 bases). V lost 3 bases and J 1 base, leaving 11 bases between the germline ends. CDR3 size: 15 residues. The CDR3 DNA sequence: TGTGCCAGCAGTTTTTTTACGAGGGGCACAGATACGCAGTATTTT. Amino acids: CASSFFTRGTDTQYF.

This clonotype was observed a few times. This chain uses TRBV20-1 with TRBJ2-2; TRBD2 aligns across 8 bases. Germline loops: CDR1 DFQATT, CDR2 SNEGSKA (reference sequence). The CDR3 is made up of 15 amino acids. The junction had 3 bases not matched to a gene; V was cut back by 2 bases and J by 1 base. DNA of the CDR3: TGCAGTGCTAGACCCCTAGCGGGGAACACCGGGGAGCTGTTTTTT. This encodes CSARPLAGNTGELFF.

This clonotype has ten or more counts. CDR3 loop: CATSDDPTGTSGPDTQYF. In nucleotides, the CDR3 is TGTGCCACCAGTGATGATCCGACCGGGACTAGCGGCCCAGATACGCAGTATTTT. The genes are TRBV24-1 and TRBJ2-3; 11 positions match TRBD2. The CDR3 covers 18 residues. CDR1 is KGHDR, CDR2 SFDVKD, per germline. The V gene end was trimmed by 3 bases and the J gene end by 4 bases; junction bases not matched to a gene: 11.

This clonotype was observed at least ten times. V and J are TRBV10-3 and TRBJ2-3, with unresolved D. The CDR3 runs 15 residues. V was shortened by 2 bases and J by 1 base, with 10 bases between the two germline ends. Germline CDR1 is ENHRY and CDR2 is SYGVKD. DNA for the CDR3: TGTGCCATCAGTGAGGGAGCGTCCCGCACAGATACGCAGTATTTT. This encodes CAISEGASRTDTQYF.

In this sample, this clonotype turned up many times. The chain recombines TRBV6-1 with TRBJ1-1; 9 nucleotides agree with TRBD1. V was pared by 6 bases and J by 5 bases, with 10 bases of the junction left unmatched. This CDR3 is 15 amino acids long. CDR1 is MNHNS and CDR2 is SASEGT in the germline V gene. CDR3 loop: CASRPPGQGGTEAFF. The CDR3 DNA reads as TGTGCCAGCAGACCCCCGGGACAGGGAGGGACTGAAGCTTTCTTT.

This clonotype was seen only a few times. The gene calls are TRBV7-8 and TRBJ1-1; D unresolved. The ends were cut back, 3 bases at V and 1 base at J, with 12 bases in the middle. This CDR3 is 15 amino acids long. CDR1 is SGHVS and CDR2 is FQNEAQ in the germline V gene. CDR3: CASSFRDSTNTEAFF. The CDR3 DNA follows: TGTGCCAGCAGCTTCCGGGATTCGACGAACACTGAAGCTTTCTTT.

The gene calls are TRBV9 and TRBJ2-7, with 12 positions matching TRBD2. Trimming at V came to 0 bases and at J to 0 bases, leaving 4 bases not matched to a gene. The CDR3 length is 17 residues. CDR1 and CDR2 (germline): SGDLS, YYNGEE. The CDR3 DNA follows: TGTGCCAGCAGCGTAGCTAGCGGGAGGGCCGGCTCCTACGAGCAGTACTTC. This sequence encodes CASSVASGRAGSYEQYF.

This clonotype has ten or more counts. V gene TRBV20-1 combines with J gene TRBJ2-5; D not resolved. V was pared by 1 base and J by 4 bases, with 10 bases between. Germline V gene lookup returns CDR1 DFQATT and CDR2 SNEGSKA (reference sequence). The CDR3 loop spans 13 amino acids. DNA for the CDR3: TGCAGTGCTAGAGGGGTCCTGGCAGAGACCCAGTACTTC. Protein product: CSARGVLAETQYF.

This clonotype turned up a few times. The chain couples TRBV28 to TRBJ2-1; no clear D. CDR3 length equals 16 residues. Germline CDR1 MDHEN, CDR2 SYDVKM. Trimming stripped 5 bases from V and 0 bases from J, with 14 bases between. The CDR3 bases are TGTGCCAGCAGTCCGGTCAGGAAAAGCTCCTACAATGAGCAGTTCTTC. Its translation: CASSPVRKSSYNEQFF.

In its sample, this clonotype was seen many times. V and J are TRBV5-1 and TRBJ2-2, with TRBD2 identical over 9 bases. With V trimmed by 3 bases and J by 4 bases, 4 bases remained unmatched. Germline loops: CDR1 SGHRS, CDR2 YFSETQ. The CDR3 runs to 15 residues. Here the CDR3 reads CASSWTTSGTGELFF. The CDR3 DNA reads as TGCGCCAGCAGCTGGACGACTAGCGGCACCGGGGAGCTGTTTTTT.